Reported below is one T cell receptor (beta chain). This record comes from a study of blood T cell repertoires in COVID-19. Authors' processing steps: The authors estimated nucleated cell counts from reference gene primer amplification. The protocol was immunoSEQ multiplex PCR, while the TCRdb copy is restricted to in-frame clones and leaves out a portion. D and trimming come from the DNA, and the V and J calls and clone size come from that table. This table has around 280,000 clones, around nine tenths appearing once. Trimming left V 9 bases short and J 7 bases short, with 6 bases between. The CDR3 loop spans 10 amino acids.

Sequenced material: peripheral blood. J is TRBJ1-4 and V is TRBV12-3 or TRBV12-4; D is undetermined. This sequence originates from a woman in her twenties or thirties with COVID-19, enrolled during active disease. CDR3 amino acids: CASSGEKLFF. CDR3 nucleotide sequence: TGTGCCAGTTCGGGTGAAAAACTGTTTTTT.